This entry is about one T cell receptor beta chain. This sample is drawn from a study of blood T cell repertoires in COVID-19. TCRdb keeps only in-frame clones here, not all; method: immunoSEQ multiplex PCR. The table records about 120,000 clones, roughly 80% of them present only once. The clonotype comes from a human donor in a cohort sampled during active COVID-19. The sequencing sample was made of peripheral blood.

The CDR3 DNA follows: TGTGCCAGTAGTACCTTGACAGGGGCGATCGAGCAGTACTTC. This sequence encodes CASSTLTGAIEQYF. The chain is built from TRBV19 and TRBJ2-7; 8 bases line up with TRBD1. Trimming removed 4 bases from V and 6 bases from J; junction bases left unmatched: 8. Germline V gene lookup returns CDR1 LNHDA and CDR2 SQIVND (reference sequence). The CDR3 consists of 14 residues.